These 20 T cell receptor beta chains originate from one sample sequenced in a study of CD8+CD57+ T cells in acquired aplastic anemia. Patients chosen for sequencing had CD8+CD57+ cells that had expanded, as shown by flow cytometry. Genomic DNA, serving as template, underwent TCR beta VDJ and CDR3 profiling. TCRdb re-analysed the reads in MiXCR, keeping a single row per CDR3 protein. The table includes approximately 98,000 distinct CDR3 sequences, around 68% detected once. The source material was sorted CD4+, CD8+, or CD8+CD57+ T cells (not recorded which) from PBMCs. The receptor set was obtained from a human donor with aplastic anemia.

This chain links TRBV7-9 with TRBJ2-7; no reliable D call. From germline, CDR1 is SEHNR and CDR2 FQNEAQ (reference sequence). The V and J ends lost 5 bases and 3 bases respectively, with 8 bases between them. The CDR3 runs to 12 residues. DNA of the CDR3: TGTGCCAGCAGCCGAATGGGCTACGAGCAGTACTTC. The encoded protein is CASSRMGYEQYF. Supplemented by reference TRBV7-9 and TRBJ2-7, the full variable domain reads DTGVSQNPRHKITKRGQNVTFRCDPISEHNRLYWYRQTLGQGPEFLTYFQNEAQLEKSRLLSDRFSAERPKGSFSTLEIQRTEQGDSAMYLCASSRMGYEQYFGPGTRLTVT.

The chain combines TRBV2 with TRBJ2-3, with no clear D. Germline V gene lookup returns CDR1 SNHLY and CDR2 FYNNEI. The CDR3 has 15 residues. V lost 5 bases and J lost 2, with 14 bases in between. Here the CDR3 reads CASSSGSHSTDTQYF. The CDR3 DNA reads as TGTGCCAGCAGTTCCGGGTCCCATTCCACAGATACGCAGTATTTT.

This clonotype was picked up many times. V gene TRBV4-1 combines with J gene TRBJ2-5; tentative D call: TRBD2 (6 bases). Per the germline V gene, CDR1 is MGHRA and CDR2 is YSYEKL. The germline V and J ends were trimmed by 4 bases and 0 bases, with 15 bases remaining between them. The CDR3 spans 16 residues. The CDR3 sequence: CASSPEGGADQETQYF. As DNA, the CDR3 is TGCGCCAGCAGCCCCGAAGGCGGGGCAGACCAAGAGACCCAGTACTTC.

This clonotype has a single count. The V gene is TRBV5-4, the J gene TRBJ2-5, with TRBD1 matching 8 bases. The V and J ends lost 4 bases and 5 bases, in that order; junction bases with no gene match: 10. The CDR3 covers 15 residues. Germline CDR1 SGHNT, CDR2 YYREEE (reference sequence). The CDR3, as DNA: TGTGCCAGCAGCAGAGAAACGGACAGGGTGGAGACCCAGTACTTC. Translation: CASSRETDRVETQYF.

This chain joins TRBV2 and TRBJ2-2; maybe TRBD1 (6 bases). The CDR3 covers 16 residues. CDR1 is SNHLY and CDR2 is FYNNEI in the germline V gene. Between the trimmed V and J ends, which lost 6 bases and 0 bases, there was a span of 14 bases. CDR3 nucleotide sequence: TGTGCCAGCAGAGGGGACATCTACGCGAACACCGGGGAGCTGTTTTTT. Translating it yields CASRGDIYANTGELFF.

The V gene is TRBV11-2, the J gene TRBJ2-3, with D hard to call. V lost 4 bases and J lost 4, with 6 bases in between. Germline V gives CDR1 SGHAT, CDR2 FQNNGV. There are 12 residues in the CDR3. The DNA for the CDR3 is TGTGCCAGCAGCTCCATGGCAGATACGCAGTATTTT. This encodes CASSSMADTQYF.

The table lists this clonotype with a few counts. The rearrangement links TRBV20-1 to TRBJ1-5; weak D call: TRBD1 (5 bases). Trimming left V 0 bases short and J 4 bases short, with 10 bases between. The CDR3 runs 14 residues. Germline V CDR1 and CDR2: DFQATT, SNEGSKA (reference sequence). CDR3 DNA: TGCAGTGCTAGAGATACGACAGAGAATCAGCCCCAGCATTTT. Translating it yields CSARDTTENQPQHF.

This clonotype was counted many times. The chain recombines TRBV27 with TRBJ2-7; D perhaps matches TRBD2 (6 bases). The germline CDR1 and CDR2 sequences are MNHEY and SMNVEV (reference sequence). This CDR3 has 15 residues. With 5 bases removed from V and 2 bases from J, the gap between germline ends came to 16 bases. Here the CDR3 DNA reads TGTGCCAGCAGTCTCGAAGGGACTCTCACCTACGAGCAGTACTTC. Protein sequence: CASSLEGTLTYEQYF.

The chain carries TRBV20-1 and TRBJ1-5, with D uncertain. Germline loops: CDR1 DFQATT, CDR2 SNEGSKA (reference sequence). This CDR3 is 15 amino acids long. V was shortened by 1 base and J by 2 bases, with 12 bases between the two germline ends. The chain's CDR3 is CSARVAGSGNQPQHF. The CDR3 DNA reads as TGCAGTGCTAGAGTTGCGGGGTCGGGCAATCAGCCCCAGCATTTT.

This clonotype was detected a few times. The rearrangement joins TRBV7-9 to TRBJ2-7; no clear D gene. Trimming pared 1 base from V and 5 bases from J, leaving 0 bases between. CDR3 length: 10 amino acids. CDR1 is SEHNR and CDR2 is FQNEAQ in the germline V gene (reference sequence). CDR3 coding DNA: TGTGCCAGCAGCTTAGACGAGCAGTACTTC. Translating it yields CASSLDEQYF.

In its sample, this clonotype was seen a few times. V is TRBV19 and J is TRBJ2-5; D call uncertain. Germline CDR1 reads LNHDA; CDR2 reads SQIVND (reference sequence). The CDR3 extends over 13 amino acids. Trimming removed 2 bases from V and 3 bases from J, with 7 bases in between. CDR3 amino acids: CASSINGEETQYF. In DNA, the CDR3 is TGTGCCAGTAGTATAAATGGGGAAGAGACCCAGTACTTC.

This clonotype was found a few times. Its ends do not fully match the called genes, so a read error is possible. The chain carries TRBV15 and TRBJ2-5; 16 bases map to TRBD2. Germline assignment: CDR1 LNHNV and CDR2 YYDKDF (reference sequence). The CDR3 runs 15 residues. CDR3 protein: CATSSGTSGRETRYF. As DNA, the CDR3 is TGTGCCACCAGCAGCGGGACTAGCGGGAGGGAGACCCGGTACTTC.

As for this clonotype: The germline gene is not matched at one end of the junction; a read error may be the cause. The chain links TRBV7-7 to TRBJ2-5, with D perhaps TRBD1 (6 bases). Germline V gene data show CDR1 as SSHAT and CDR2 as FNYEAQ (reference sequence). The CDR3 spans 16 residues. The CDR3 nucleotides read TGTGCTAGCAGCTTAGTGCTCAGTTGGGGACACGAGACCCAGTACTTC. Protein: CASSLVLSWGHETQYF.

The chain is built from TRBV10-3 and TRBJ2-1; the D gene is possibly TRBD1 (6 bases). Germline V gives CDR1 ENHRY, CDR2 SYGVKD. CDR3 length equals 15 residues. Between the trimmed V and J ends, which lost 2 bases and 9 bases, there was a span of 17 bases. The CDR3 region is CAISEIQGTDIEQFF. CDR3 sequence (DNA): TGTGCCATCAGTGAGATTCAGGGGACGGACATTGAGCAGTTCTTC.

This clonotype has a single count. The genes are TRBV11-1 and TRBJ2-2; perhaps TRBD2 as D (6 bases). This CDR3 has 16 amino acids. V gave up 5 bases and J gave up 1 base, with 14 bases separating them. CDR1 SGHAT and CDR2 FQDESV come from the germline V gene (reference sequence). CDR3 region: CASSPTGGMNTGELFF. As DNA, the CDR3 is TGTGCCAGCAGCCCGACTGGGGGGATGAACACCGGGGAGCTGTTTTTT.

The chain carries TRBV7-2 and TRBJ1-1; D is ambiguous. Germline V gene sequence: CDR1 SGHTA, CDR2 FQGNSA. There are 13 residues in the CDR3. V lost 2 bases and J lost 3, with 7 bases in between. This CDR3 reads CASSLIWDTEAFF. The CDR3 nucleotides are TGTGCCAGCAGCTTAATCTGGGACACTGAAGCTTTCTTT.

This clonotype was detected only a few times. CDR3 nucleotides: TGTGCCACCCTAGAGGACAGCCATAGCAATCAGCCCCAGCATTTT. Protein product: CATLEDSHSNQPQHF. The chain is built from TRBV24-1 and TRBJ1-5, with D possibly being TRBD1 (6 bases). Trimming pared 9 bases from V and 0 bases from J, leaving 14 bases between. The CDR3 covers 15 residues. Per the germline V gene, CDR1 is KGHDR and CDR2 is SFDVKD.

Note on this clonotype: Given the absence of the conserved phenylalanine or tryptophan at the CDR3 end, a read error is likely. It is unclear where the CDR3 begins or ends on the DNA, so no DNA is shown, and the CDR3 is as TCRdb lists it. This chain joins TRBV2 and TRBJ2-5. CDR1 and CDR2 (germline): SNHLY, FYNNEI. The CDR3 is 12 residues long, counting both termini. The CDR3 sequence: CASKTVQETQHL.

The sample holds many counts of this clonotype. The chain is built from TRBV7-9 and TRBJ1-5, with TRBD1 matching over 7 bases. CDR1 SEHNR and CDR2 FQNEAQ come from the germline V gene (reference sequence). V was clipped by 5 bases and J by 0 bases; unmatched bases: 4. The CDR3 extends over 15 amino acids. CDR3 coding DNA: TGTGCCAGCAGCATAGGGGACAGTAGCAATCAGCCCCAGCATTTT. This gives the protein CASSIGDSSNQPQHF.

This chain connects TRBV2 to TRBJ1-6, with 10 positions matching TRBD1. V lost 8 bases to trimming and J lost 5 bases; unmatched junction nucleotides: 3. The CDR3 runs 14 residues. Germline CDR1 reads SNHLY; CDR2 reads FYNNEI. CDR3 nucleotides: TGTGCCAGCTCAGGACAGGGGGATAATTCACCCCTCCACTTT. Its translation is CASSGQGDNSPLHF.